The source of this TCR beta chain is a study of CD8+CD57+ T cells in acquired aplastic anemia. As for the study in general: The average for DNA from sorted CD4+ and CD8+ cells was around 3.4 ug.

For CDR3 and TCR beta VDJ profiling, genomic DNA was the template used. TCRdb re-derived calls from the reads in MiXCR, one entry per CDR3 protein. The profile shows approximately 250,000 distinct CDR3 sequences, 70% to 85% of them singletons. Study-wide results and limits: CD8+ Simpson's diversity did not differ significantly between patients and controls. Some 29 CD8+ CDR3 sequences were shared between patients and controls.

As to this clonotype: No antigen is known for it.

The authors sequenced patients whose flow cytometry had shown CD8+CD57+ cell expansion. The cohort consisted entirely of patients having severe acquired aplastic anemia. Germline V gives CDR1 SNHLY, CDR2 FYNNEI. The CDR3 is made up of 14 amino acids. V usage is TRBV2 and J usage is TRBJ2-5, with a weak D call TRBD1 (5 bases). The J call is doubtful: the DNA matches TRBJ2-1 better. Material for sequencing was sorted CD4+, CD8+, or CD8+CD57+ T cells (not recorded which) from PBMCs. The receptor comes from a human donor with aplastic anemia. The CDR3 DNA follows: TGTGCCAGCAGTTGGGGCGCTGGCAACAATGAGCAGTTCTTC. Its translation: CASSWGAGNNEQFF.